This record concerns one TCR beta chain sequence. Antigen unknown. Assay: immunoSEQ multiplex PCR; the TCRdb copy retains only in-frame clones and omits some. The table includes over 1,000 clones, 36% detected once. This entry belongs to a study of T cells in localized non-small cell lung cancer. Regarding the study as a whole: The tumor had only one region sequenced, so heterogeneity remains possible. Uninvolved adjacent lung had higher T cell clonality than tumor and all other tissues.

This CDR3 contains 14 residues. V gave up 4 bases and J gave up 0 bases, with 9 bases separating them. Germline values: CDR1 SGHNT, CDR2 YENEEA. This TCR was recovered from a male donor at least 60 years old with stage II squamous cell lung carcinoma. The J gene is TRBJ1-1, the V gene TRBV11-3, with unresolved D. Material: lung tumor tissue, obtained before any cancer treatment. The CDR3 loop is CASSSMPVNTEAFF. Here the CDR3 DNA reads TGTGCCAGCAGCTCCATGCCAGTGAACACTGAAGCTTTCTTT.